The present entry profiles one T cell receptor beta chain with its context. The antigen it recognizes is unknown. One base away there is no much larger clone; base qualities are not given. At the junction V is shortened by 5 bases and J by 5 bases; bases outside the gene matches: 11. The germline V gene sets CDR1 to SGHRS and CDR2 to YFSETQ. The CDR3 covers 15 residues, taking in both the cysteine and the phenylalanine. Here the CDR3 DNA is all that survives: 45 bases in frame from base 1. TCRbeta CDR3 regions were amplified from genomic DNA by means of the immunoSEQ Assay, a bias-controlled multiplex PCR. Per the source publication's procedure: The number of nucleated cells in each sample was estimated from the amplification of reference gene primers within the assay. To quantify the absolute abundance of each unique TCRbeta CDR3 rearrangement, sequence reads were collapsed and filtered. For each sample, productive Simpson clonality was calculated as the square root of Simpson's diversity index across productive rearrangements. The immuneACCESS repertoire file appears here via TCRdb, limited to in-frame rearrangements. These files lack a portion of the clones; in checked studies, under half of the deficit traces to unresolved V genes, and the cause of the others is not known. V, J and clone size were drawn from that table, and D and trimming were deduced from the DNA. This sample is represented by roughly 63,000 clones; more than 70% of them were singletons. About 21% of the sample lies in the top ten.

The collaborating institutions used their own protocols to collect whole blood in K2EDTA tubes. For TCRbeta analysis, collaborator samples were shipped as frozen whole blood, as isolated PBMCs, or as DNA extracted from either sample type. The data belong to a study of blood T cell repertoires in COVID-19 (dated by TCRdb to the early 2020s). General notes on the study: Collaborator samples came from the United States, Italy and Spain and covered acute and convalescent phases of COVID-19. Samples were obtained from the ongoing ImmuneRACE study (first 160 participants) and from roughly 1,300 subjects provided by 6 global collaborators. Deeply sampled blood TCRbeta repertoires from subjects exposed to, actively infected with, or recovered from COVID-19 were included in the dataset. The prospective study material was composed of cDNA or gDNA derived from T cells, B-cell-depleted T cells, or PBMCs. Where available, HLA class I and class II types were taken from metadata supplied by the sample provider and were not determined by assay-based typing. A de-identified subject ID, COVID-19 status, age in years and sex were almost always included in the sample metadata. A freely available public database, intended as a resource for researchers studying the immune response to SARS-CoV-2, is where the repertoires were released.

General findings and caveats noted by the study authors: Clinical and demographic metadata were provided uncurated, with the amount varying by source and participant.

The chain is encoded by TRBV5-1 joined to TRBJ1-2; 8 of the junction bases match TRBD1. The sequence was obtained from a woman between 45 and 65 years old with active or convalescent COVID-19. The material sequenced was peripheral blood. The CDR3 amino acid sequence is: CASSTGRGQGYGYTF. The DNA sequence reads TGCGCCAGCAGTACCGGCAGGGGGCAAGGGTATGGCTACACCTTC.